The sequence of this T cell receptor (beta chain) was determined in a study of PD-1 blockade in classical Hodgkin lymphoma. The study, taken as a whole, reports: Why repertoires differed is undefined; disease activity or prior therapy possibly contributed. Newly diagnosed patients were said to have less baseline TCR diversity than healthy donors did.

This sample's time point: newly diagnosed, previously untreated cHL patient sample. Comparison samples consisted of PBMCs from newly diagnosed, untreated classical Hodgkin lymphoma. The table came from immunoSEQ multiplex PCR; TCRdb's copy has only in-frame clones and leaves some out. The repertoire holds approximately 7,000 clones, with 78% as singletons. Points on this clone: Its cognate antigen is unknown.

Material for sequencing was peripheral blood mononuclear cells (PBMCs). The receptor was isolated from a human donor with classical Hodgkin lymphoma.

CDR3 nucleotide sequence: TGCGCCAGCAGCTTCGGCAGGGGGCAGGGCGGGGAGCTGTTTTTT. Its protein product is CASSFGRGQGGELFF. V is TRBV5-1 and J is TRBJ2-2; the match to TRBD1 covers 8 bases. Per the germline V gene, CDR1 is SGHRS and CDR2 is YFSETQ. Unmatched junction bases numbered 7, after V lost 2 bases and J lost 7 bases. The CDR3 is made up of 15 amino acids.